Listed below are T cell receptor beta chains from one sample, sequenced in a study of regulatory T cells in long-lasting Graves disease. A single record per CDR3 protein comes from TCRdb applying MiXCR to the multiplex PCR reads. In the table there are some 560,000 distinct CDR3 sequences, around 15% of which are singletons. This sample also appeared in a second study, on T cells in Graves' hyperthyroidism and ophthalmopathy.

The specimen was peripheral blood mononuclear cells (PBMCs), collected at new diagnosis, from a patient treated with antithyroid drugs. These receptors came from a woman aged 35 to 60 with Graves disease. Each CDR3 is given with its conserved first and last residue. D genes are given only for firm matches. Not every row has a clone size; where given, it reads once, few, many or a size class.

CDR3aa: CASFVTFAFF
CDR3nt: TGTGCCAGCTTTGTCACGTTCGCTTTCTTT
v_gene: TRBV2
d_gene: .
abundance: many
j_gene: TRBJ1-1

CDR3aa: CATSRGQEATSPLHF
CDR3nt: TGTGCCACCAGCAGAGGACAGGAGGCGACTTCACCCCTCCACTTT
v_gene: TRBV15
d_gene: .
abundance: few
j_gene: TRBJ1-6

CDR3aa: CASSWGGAKIPEQYF
CDR3nt: TGTGCCAGCAGCTGGGGGGGGGCAAAGATCCCCGAGCAGTACTTC
v_gene: TRBV5-5
d_gene: .
abundance: .
j_gene: TRBJ2-7

CDR3aa: CASSLAPGTGGNTIYF
CDR3nt: TGCGCCAGCAGCTTGGCCCCCGGGACTGGTGGAAACACCATATATTTT
v_gene: TRBV5-1
d_gene: .
abundance: few
j_gene: TRBJ1-3

CDR3aa: CASSVQTPEQFF
CDR3nt: TGTGCCAGCAGCGTCCAGACCCCCGAGCAGTTCTTC
v_gene: TRBV11-1
d_gene: .
abundance: many
j_gene: TRBJ2-1

CDR3aa: CSARAITGPNTEAFF
CDR3nt: TGCAGTGCTAGAGCCATCACAGGCCCGAACACTGAAGCTTTCTTT
v_gene: TRBV20-1
d_gene: .
abundance: many
j_gene: TRBJ1-1

CDR3aa: CASSQDRKDLYGYTF
CDR3nt: TGTGCCAGCAGCCAAGATCGAAAAGATCTTTATGGCTACACCTTC
v_gene: TRBV4-2
d_gene: .
abundance: .
j_gene: TRBJ1-2

CDR3aa: CSARLAGGPEQYF
CDR3nt: TGCAGTGCGAGACTAGCGGGGGGGCCCGAGCAGTACTTC
v_gene: TRBV20-1
d_gene: TRBD2
abundance: many
j_gene: TRBJ2-7

CDR3aa: CSARDPSAGGGEQYF
CDR3nt: TGCAGTGCTAGAGACCCTTCAGCGGGGGGTGGCGAGCAGTACTTC
v_gene: TRBV20-1
d_gene: TRBD2
abundance: many
j_gene: TRBJ2-7

CDR3aa: CASSQWSGGSREQYF
CDR3nt: TGTGCCAGCAGCCAGTGGTCGGGGGGCAGTCGAGAGCAGTACTTC
v_gene: TRBV3-1
d_gene: .
abundance: .
j_gene: TRBJ2-7

CDR3aa: CASSLVDNEQFF
CDR3nt: TGTGCCAGCAGCTTGGTCGACAATGAGCAGTTCTTC
v_gene: TRBV7-9
d_gene: .
abundance: many
j_gene: TRBJ2-1

CDR3aa: CAWSLGNLNEQFF
CDR3nt: TGTGCCTGGAGCCTGGGAAACTTGAATGAGCAGTTCTTC
v_gene: TRBV30
d_gene: .
abundance: few
j_gene: TRBJ2-1

CDR3aa: CSARDLSEASNEQFF
CDR3nt: TGCAGTGCTAGAGATCTCTCCGAGGCTAGCAATGAGCAGTTCTTC
v_gene: TRBV20-1
d_gene: .
abundance: .
j_gene: TRBJ2-1

CDR3aa: CASSLSGSTDTQYF
CDR3nt: TGTGCCAGCAGCTTGTCCGGGAGCACAGATACGCAGTATTTT
v_gene: TRBV12-3/TRBV12-4
d_gene: .
abundance: many
j_gene: TRBJ2-3

CDR3aa: CASSLREGGGDYYEQYF
CDR3nt: TGTGCCAGCAGCTTACGGGAGGGGGGCGGCGACTACTACGAGCAGTACTTC
v_gene: TRBV7-9
d_gene: TRBD2
abundance: many
j_gene: TRBJ2-7

CDR3aa: CASSAPAVYNEQFF
CDR3nt: TGTGCCAGCAGCGCCCCGGCAGTCTACAATGAGCAGTTCTTC
v_gene: TRBV11-3
d_gene: .
abundance: few
j_gene: TRBJ2-1